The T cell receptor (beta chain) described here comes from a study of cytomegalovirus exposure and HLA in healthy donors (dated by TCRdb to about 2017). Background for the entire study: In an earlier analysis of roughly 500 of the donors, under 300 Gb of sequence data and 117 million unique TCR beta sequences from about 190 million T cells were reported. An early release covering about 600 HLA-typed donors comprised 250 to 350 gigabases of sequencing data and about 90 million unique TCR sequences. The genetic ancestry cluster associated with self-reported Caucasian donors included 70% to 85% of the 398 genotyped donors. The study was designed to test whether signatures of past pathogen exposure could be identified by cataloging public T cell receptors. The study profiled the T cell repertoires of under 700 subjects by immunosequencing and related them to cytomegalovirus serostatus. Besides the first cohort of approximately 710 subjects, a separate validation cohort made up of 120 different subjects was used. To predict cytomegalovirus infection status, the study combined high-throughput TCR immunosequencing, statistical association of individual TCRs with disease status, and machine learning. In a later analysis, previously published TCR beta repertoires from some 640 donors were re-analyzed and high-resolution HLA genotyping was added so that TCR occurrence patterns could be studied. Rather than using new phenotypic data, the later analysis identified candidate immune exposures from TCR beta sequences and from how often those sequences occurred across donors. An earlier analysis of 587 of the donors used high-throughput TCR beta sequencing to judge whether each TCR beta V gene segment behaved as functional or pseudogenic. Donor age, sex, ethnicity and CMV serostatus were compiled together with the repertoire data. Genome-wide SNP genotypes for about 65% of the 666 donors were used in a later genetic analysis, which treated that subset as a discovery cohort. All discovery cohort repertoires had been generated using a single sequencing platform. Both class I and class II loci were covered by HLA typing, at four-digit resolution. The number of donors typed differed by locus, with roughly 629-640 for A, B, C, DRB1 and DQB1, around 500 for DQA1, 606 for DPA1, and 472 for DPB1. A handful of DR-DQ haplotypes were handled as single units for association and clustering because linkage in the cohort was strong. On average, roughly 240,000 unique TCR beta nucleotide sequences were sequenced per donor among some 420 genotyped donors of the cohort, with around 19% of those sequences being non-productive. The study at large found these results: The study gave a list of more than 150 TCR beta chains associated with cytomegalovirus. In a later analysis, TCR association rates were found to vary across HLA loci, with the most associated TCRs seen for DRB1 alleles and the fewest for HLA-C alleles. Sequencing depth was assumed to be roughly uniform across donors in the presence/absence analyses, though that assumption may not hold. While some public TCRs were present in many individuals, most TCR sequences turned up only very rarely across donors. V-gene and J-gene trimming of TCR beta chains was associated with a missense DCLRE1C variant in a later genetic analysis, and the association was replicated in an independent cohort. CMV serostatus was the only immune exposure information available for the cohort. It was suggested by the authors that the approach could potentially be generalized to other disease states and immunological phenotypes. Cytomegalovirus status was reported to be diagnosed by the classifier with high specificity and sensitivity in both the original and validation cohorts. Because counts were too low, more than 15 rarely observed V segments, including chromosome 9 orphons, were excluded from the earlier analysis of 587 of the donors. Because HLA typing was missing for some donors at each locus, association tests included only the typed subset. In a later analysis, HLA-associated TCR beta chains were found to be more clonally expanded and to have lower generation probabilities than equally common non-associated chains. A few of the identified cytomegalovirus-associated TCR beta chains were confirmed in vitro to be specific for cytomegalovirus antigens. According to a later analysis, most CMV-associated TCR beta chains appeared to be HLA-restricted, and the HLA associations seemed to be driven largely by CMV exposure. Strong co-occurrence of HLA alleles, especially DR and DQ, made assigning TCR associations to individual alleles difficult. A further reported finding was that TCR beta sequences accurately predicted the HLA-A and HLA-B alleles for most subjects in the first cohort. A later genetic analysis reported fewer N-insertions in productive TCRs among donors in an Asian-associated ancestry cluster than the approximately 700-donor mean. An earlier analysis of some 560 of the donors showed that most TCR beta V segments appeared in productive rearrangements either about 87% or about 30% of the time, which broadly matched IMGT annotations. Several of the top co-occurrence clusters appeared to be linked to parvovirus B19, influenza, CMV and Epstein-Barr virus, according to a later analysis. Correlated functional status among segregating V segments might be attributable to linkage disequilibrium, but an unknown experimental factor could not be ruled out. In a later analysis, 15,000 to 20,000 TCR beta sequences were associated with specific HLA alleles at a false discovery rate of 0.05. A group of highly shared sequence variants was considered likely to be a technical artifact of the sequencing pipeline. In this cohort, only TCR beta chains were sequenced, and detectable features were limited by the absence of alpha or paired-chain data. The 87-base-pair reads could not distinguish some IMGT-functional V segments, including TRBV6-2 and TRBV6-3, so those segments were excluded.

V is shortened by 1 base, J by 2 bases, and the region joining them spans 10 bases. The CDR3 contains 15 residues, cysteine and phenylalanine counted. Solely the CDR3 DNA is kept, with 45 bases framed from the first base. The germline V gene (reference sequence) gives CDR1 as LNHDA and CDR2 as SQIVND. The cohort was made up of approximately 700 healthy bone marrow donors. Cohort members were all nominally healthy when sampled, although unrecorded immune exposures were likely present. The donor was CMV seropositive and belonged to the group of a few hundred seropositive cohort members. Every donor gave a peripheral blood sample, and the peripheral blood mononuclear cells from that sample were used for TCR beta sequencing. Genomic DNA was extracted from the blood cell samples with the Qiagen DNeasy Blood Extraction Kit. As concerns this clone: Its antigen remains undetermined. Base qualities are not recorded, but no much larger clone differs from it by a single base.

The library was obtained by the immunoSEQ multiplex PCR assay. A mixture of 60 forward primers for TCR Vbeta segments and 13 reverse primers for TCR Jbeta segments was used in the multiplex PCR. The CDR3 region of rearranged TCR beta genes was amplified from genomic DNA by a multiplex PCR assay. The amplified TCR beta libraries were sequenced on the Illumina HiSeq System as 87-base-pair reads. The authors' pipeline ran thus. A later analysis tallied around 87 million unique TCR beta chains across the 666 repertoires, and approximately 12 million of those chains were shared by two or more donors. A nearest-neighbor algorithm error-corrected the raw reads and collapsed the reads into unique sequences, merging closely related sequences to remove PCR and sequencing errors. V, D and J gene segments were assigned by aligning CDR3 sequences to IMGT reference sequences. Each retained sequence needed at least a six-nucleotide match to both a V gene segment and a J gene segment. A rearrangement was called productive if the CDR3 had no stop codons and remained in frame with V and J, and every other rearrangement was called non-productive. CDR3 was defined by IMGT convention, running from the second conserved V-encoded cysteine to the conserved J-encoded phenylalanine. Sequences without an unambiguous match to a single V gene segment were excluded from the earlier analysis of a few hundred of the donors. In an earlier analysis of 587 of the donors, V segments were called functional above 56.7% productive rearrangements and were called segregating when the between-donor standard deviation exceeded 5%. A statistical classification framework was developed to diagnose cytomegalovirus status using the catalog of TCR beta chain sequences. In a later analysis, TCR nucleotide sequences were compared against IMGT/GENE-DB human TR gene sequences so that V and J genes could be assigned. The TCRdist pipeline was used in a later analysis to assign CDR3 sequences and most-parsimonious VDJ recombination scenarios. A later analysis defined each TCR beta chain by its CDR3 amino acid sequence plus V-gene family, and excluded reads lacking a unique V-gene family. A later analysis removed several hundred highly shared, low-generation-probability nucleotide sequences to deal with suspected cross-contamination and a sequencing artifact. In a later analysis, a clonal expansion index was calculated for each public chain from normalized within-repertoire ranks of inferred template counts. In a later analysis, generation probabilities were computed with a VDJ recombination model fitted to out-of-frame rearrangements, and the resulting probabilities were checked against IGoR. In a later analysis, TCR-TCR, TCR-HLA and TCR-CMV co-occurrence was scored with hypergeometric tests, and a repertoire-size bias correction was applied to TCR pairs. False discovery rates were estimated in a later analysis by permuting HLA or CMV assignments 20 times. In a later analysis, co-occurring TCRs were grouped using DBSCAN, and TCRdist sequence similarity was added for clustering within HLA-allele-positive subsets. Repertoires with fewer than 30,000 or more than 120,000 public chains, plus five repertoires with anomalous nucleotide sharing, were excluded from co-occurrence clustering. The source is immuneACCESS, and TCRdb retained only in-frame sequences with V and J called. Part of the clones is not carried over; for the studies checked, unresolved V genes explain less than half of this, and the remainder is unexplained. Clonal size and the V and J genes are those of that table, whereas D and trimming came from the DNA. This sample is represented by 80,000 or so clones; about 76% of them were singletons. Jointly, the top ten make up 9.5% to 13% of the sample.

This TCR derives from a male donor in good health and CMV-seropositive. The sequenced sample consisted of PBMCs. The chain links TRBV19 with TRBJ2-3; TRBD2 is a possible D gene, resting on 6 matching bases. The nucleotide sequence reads TGTGCCAGTAGTATAGGCGGGACTTACACAGATACGCAGTATTTT. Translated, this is CASSIGGTYTDTQYF.